The next 3 T cell receptor beta chains were all read from a single sample in a study of control samples from healthy donors and cancer patients. Clones were sequenced by immunoSEQ multiplex PCR, and TCRdb holds only the in-frame ones, with some missing. Among roughly 120,000 clones, 90% were seen once, and the ten largest hold 3.5% to 4.5%. The sample taken for sequencing was blood. The receptors originated from a human donor in good health. The donor label of this sample is uncertain.

The rearrangement uses TRBV2 and TRBJ1-5, with a weak D call TRBD1 (6 bases). Germline V CDR1 and CDR2: SNHLY, FYNNEI. This CDR3 has 16 residues. The germline V and J ends were trimmed by 4 bases and 2 bases, with 15 bases remaining between them. The CDR3 loop is CASSVQGRLGNQPQHF. The CDR3, as DNA: TGTGCCAGCAGTGTACAGGGCAGGTTGGGCAATCAGCCCCAGCATTTT.

V usage is TRBV28 and J usage is TRBJ1-2; 9 bases line up with TRBD1. From germline, CDR1 is MDHEN and CDR2 SYDVKM. V gave up 6 bases and J gave up 1 base; unmatched junction bases: 3. The CDR3 consists of 14 residues. The CDR3 coding sequence is TGTGCCAGCAGAGGGACAGGGCATAACTATGGCTACACCTTC. Amino acids: CASRGTGHNYGYTF.

The CDR3 here is CASRPDRGVTGELFF. The CDR3 DNA is TGTGCCAGCAGACCGGACAGGGGGGTCACCGGGGAGCTGTTTTTT. The chain links TRBV6-4 to TRBJ2-2; 10 bases match TRBD1. Trimming took 6 bases from V and 4 from J; bases not matched to a gene: 5. Looked up from germline, CDR1 is MRHNA and CDR2 is SNTAGT. The CDR3 consists of 15 residues.